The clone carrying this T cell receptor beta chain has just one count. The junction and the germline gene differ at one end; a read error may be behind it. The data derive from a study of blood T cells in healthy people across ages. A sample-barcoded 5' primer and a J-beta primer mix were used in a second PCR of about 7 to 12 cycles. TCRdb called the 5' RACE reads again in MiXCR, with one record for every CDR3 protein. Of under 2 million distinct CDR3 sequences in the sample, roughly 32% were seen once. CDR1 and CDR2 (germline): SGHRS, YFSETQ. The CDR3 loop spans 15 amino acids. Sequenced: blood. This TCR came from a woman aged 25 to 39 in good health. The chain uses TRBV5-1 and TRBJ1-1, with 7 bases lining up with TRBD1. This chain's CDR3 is CASSPLPGQSTGAFF. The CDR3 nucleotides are TGCGCCAGCAGCCCCTTACCGGGACAGTCCACTGGAGCTTTCTTT.